The subject of this entry is one T cell receptor beta chain. Its antigen remains unidentified. This CDR3 has 17 amino acids. V shed 1 base, J shed 5 bases, and the junction held 8 bases outside the gene matches. Looked up from germline, CDR1 is SGHRS and CDR2 is YFSETQ. PCR was performed using 60 Vbeta and 13 Jbeta primers. Using immunoSEQ multiplex PCR, the repertoire was profiled, and TCRdb retains in-frame clones only, with some absent. Across tens of thousands of clones, the top ten clones capture around 12% of the sample. The record originates from a study of cytomegalovirus exposure and HLA in healthy donors. General study findings and limits: Prior analysis indicated that the majority of TCR beta V segments exhibited productivity approximately 90% or approximately 30% of the time. Some public TCRs appeared in many individuals, while most sequences were rare. Several of the most significant clusters appeared linked to common viral pathogens, based on a later analysis. Across donors, sequencing depth was assumed by presence/absence analyses to be roughly uniform.

The clonotype was recovered from an older woman in good health and CMV-seropositive. The rearrangement links TRBV5-1 to TRBJ2-5; 13 nucleotides align to TRBD2. Sample: PBMCs. CDR3 sequence: CASSLTPLAGGRETQYF. DNA for the CDR3: TGCGCCAGCAGCTTGACCCCACTAGCGGGGGGGCGGGAGACCCAGTACTTC.